The clone carrying this TCR beta chain appeared many times. In germline, CDR1 is MNHEY, CDR2 SVGAGI. The CDR3 contains 15 residues. V was clipped by 2 bases and J by 2 bases, with 9 bases between them. The repertoire was sequenced with immunoSEQ multiplex PCR; TCRdb's copy has only in-frame clones and lacks some. The table lists some 200,000 clones, roughly 77% of them singletons. The record originates from a study of cytotoxic CD8 clonotypes in ibrutinib-treated CLL. This material consisted of PBMCs, taken after 12 months of ibrutinib treatment. The TCR was taken from a human donor with chronic lymphocytic leukemia. The chain links TRBV6-5 to TRBJ1-4; D is undetermined. The CDR3 nucleotides read TGTGCCAGCAGTTACGGTTTTCGGACTAATGAAAAACTGTTTTTT. This codes for CASSYGFRTNEKLFF.